In its sample, the clone carrying this T cell receptor (beta chain) was seen a few times. There are 16 residues in the CDR3. Trimming pared 2 bases from V and 0 bases from J, leaving 11 bases between. Germline V CDR1 and CDR2: MDHEN, SYDVKM. The sample belongs to a study of blood T cell repertoires in COVID-19. Study details: Specimens from acute and convalescent COVID-19 originated in the United States, Italy and Spain. PBMCs, B-cell-depleted T cells, or T cells were the source of the cDNA or gDNA that made up the material.

Profiling relied on immunoSEQ multiplex PCR, and the TCRdb table lists in-frame clones only, not all of them. The data show 150,000 to 200,000 clones, with approximately 89% seen just once and roughly 3% held by the top ten. This chain joins TRBV28 and TRBJ2-1; D possibly corresponds to TRBD2 (5 bases). Sequencing was done on a sample of peripheral blood. The receptor was isolated from an older man with acute or convalescent COVID-19. This chain's CDR3 is CASSLLSGLSYNEQFF. CDR3 in DNA: TGTGCCAGCAGTTTACTCAGCGGTCTCTCCTACAATGAGCAGTTCTTC.